These 27 T cell receptor beta chains originate from one sample sequenced in a study of Ad26.COV2.S vaccination and SARS-CoV-2 variants. This sample's treatment: over 15 received Ad26.COV2.S at low or high dose, single or two shots; about 5 received placebo; per-sample allocation not given. Specimen acquisition occurred on day 63 following the initial vaccine or placebo injection. Generated by immunoSEQ multiplex PCR, the TCRdb table keeps only in-frame clones and is missing some. Among around 450,000 clones listed, 89% were seen once. This material consisted of peripheral blood, taken in a trial of Ad26.COV2.S vaccine versus placebo. Receptor source: a person between 18 and 65 years old who received the Ad26.COV2.S COVID-19 vaccine or a placebo.

The chain carries TRBV2 and TRBJ1-2; D possibly corresponds to TRBD1 (5 bases). This CDR3 comprises 15 residues. The ends were cut back, 6 bases at V and 3 bases at J, with 17 bases in the middle. Germline CDR1 SNHLY, CDR2 FYNNEI. The CDR3 loop is CASRDNRLGDYGYTF. CDR3 sequence (DNA): TGTGCCAGCAGAGATAACAGGTTGGGGGACTATGGCTACACCTTC.

This rearrangement joins TRBV7-2 to TRBJ2-7, with 7 bases aligning to TRBD2. The trim removed 3 bases at V and 2 bases at J, leaving 10 bases unmatched. CDR3 length: 16 residues. Per the germline V gene, CDR1 is SGHTA and CDR2 is FQGNSA. CDR3 in amino acids: CASSFWGRGEPYEQYF. The CDR3 DNA follows: TGTGCCAGCAGCTTCTGGGGGAGGGGAGAACCCTACGAGCAGTACTTC.

The gene calls are TRBV4-3 and TRBJ1-1, with D uncertain. Germline V lookup: CDR1 LGHNA, CDR2 YSLEER. V shed 0 bases and J shed 4 bases, with 6 bases lying between them. This CDR3 has 13 residues. In nucleotides, the CDR3 is TGCGCCAGCAGCCAAGATTTTTTCACTGAAGCTTTCTTT. It codes for CASSQDFFTEAFF.

In DNA, the CDR3 is TGTGCCAGCAGCGGAAGGGGGGCTCAGGAGACCCAGTACTTC. Translating gives CASSGRGAQETQYF. This chain connects TRBV7-2 to TRBJ2-5; the D call may be TRBD1 or TRBD2 (6 bases each). Germline V CDR1 and CDR2: SGHTA, FQGNSA. V was cut by 5 bases and J by 5 bases, with 15 bases left in between. The CDR3 length is 14 residues.

V gene TRBV6-5 combines with J gene TRBJ1-1; TRBD1 might be the D (5 bases). Germline values: CDR1 MNHEY, CDR2 SVGAGI. Trimming stripped 6 bases from V and 4 bases from J, with 12 bases between. This CDR3 is 13 amino acids long. Here the CDR3 reads CASRRQRGTEAFF. The DNA of the CDR3 is TGTGCCAGCAGGAGACAGAGGGGCACTGAAGCTTTCTTT.

CDR3 in amino acids: CASSLSLRYGELFF. The CDR3 DNA follows: TGTGCCAGCAGTTTATCCCTAAGATACGGGGAGCTGTTTTTT. The V call is TRBV28, the J call TRBJ2-2; D not certain. Germline-derived CDR1 and CDR2 are MDHEN and SYDVKM. V was clipped by 1 base and J by 7 bases, with 10 bases between them. The CDR3 covers 14 residues.

The V gene is TRBV7-8, the J gene TRBJ1-2; weak D call: TRBD1 (5 bases). Germline CDR1 is SGHVS and CDR2 is FQNEAQ. Trimming took off 5 bases at V and 6 bases at J, with 10 bases between the two ends. The CDR3 totals 12 residues. The CDR3: CASSRSRDGYTF. The CDR3 bases are TGTGCCAGCAGCCGCTCCAGGGATGGCTACACCTTC.

The chain recombines TRBV18 with TRBJ2-1; weak D call: TRBD2 (7 bases). Germline loops: CDR1 KGHSH, CDR2 LQKENI. The V and J ends lost 0 bases and 0 bases respectively, with 21 bases between them. The CDR3 sequence is 20 residues long. As DNA, the CDR3 is TGTGCCAGCTCACCACCCGTCGGGGGGCTAAGCCCCATCTCCTACAATGAGCAGTTCTTC. Protein product: CASSPPVGGLSPISYNEQFF.

CDR3 residues: CASSPGQGQSEQYF. In DNA, the CDR3 is TGCGCCAGCAGCCCTGGACAGGGGCAGAGCGAGCAGTACTTC. This chain links TRBV5-1 with TRBJ2-7, with TRBD1 matching over 9 bases. Germline CDR1 reads SGHRS; CDR2 reads YFSETQ. This CDR3 is 14 amino acids long. Germline trimming cut 4 bases from V and 6 bases from J; bases unmatched to any gene: 8.

The chain is built from TRBV15 and TRBJ1-2; 8 bases agree with TRBD1. The CDR3 is made up of 13 amino acids. Unmatched junction bases numbered 7, after V lost 11 bases and J lost 2 bases. Germline V CDR1 and CDR2: LNHNV, YYDKDF (reference sequence). This CDR3 is CAAGRGPNYGYTF. CDR3 DNA: TGTGCCGCGGGCAGGGGGCCGAACTATGGCTACACCTTC.

CDR3 loop: CASSLVVSMNTEAFF. In nucleotides, the CDR3 is TGTGCCAGCAGCTTAGTGGTCAGCATGAACACTGAAGCTTTCTTT. This chain links TRBV7-9 with TRBJ1-1; D is ambiguous. Germline V gives CDR1 SEHNR, CDR2 FQNEAQ (reference sequence). Trimming shortened V by 1 base and J by 0 bases, and 9 bases separated the two germline ends. The CDR3 runs 15 residues.

This chain uses TRBV28 with TRBJ2-7; a weak D match, TRBD2 (7 bases). The CDR3 spans 15 residues. The germline V gene has CDR1 MDHEN and CDR2 SYDVKM. Trimming cost V 8 bases and J 9 bases, with 26 bases left between them. CDR3 nucleotide sequence: TGTGCCAGCCCGACCCGGCGGGGAGGGGGAGTAGGGCAGTACGTC. It encodes CASPTRRGGGVGQYV.

CDR3: CASSEGGTYEQYF. The CDR3 nucleotides read TGTGCCAGCAGTGAAGGGGGAACCTACGAGCAGTACTTC. The chain has TRBV6-1 and TRBJ2-7; unclear D gene. CDR1 MNHNS and CDR2 SASEGT come from the germline V gene. Trimming cost V 1 base and J 2 bases, with 6 bases left between them. The CDR3 is 13 residues long.

The chain couples TRBV12-3 or TRBV12-4 to TRBJ2-7; maybe TRBD1 (6 bases). Trimming took off 5 bases at V and 3 bases at J, with 8 bases between the two ends. The CDR3 length is 12 residues. The CDR3 spells CASSVGGYEQYF. CDR3 DNA sequence: TGTGCCAGCAGTGTAGGGGGCTACGAGCAGTACTTC.

V gene TRBV4-3 combines with J gene TRBJ2-5; the match to TRBD2 covers 12 bases. The CDR3 extends over 16 amino acids. Trimming removed 4 bases from V and 1 base from J; junction bases left unmatched: 4. Germline CDR1 LGHNA, CDR2 YSLEER. The CDR3 nucleotides are TGCGCCAGCAGCCCCAGGACTAGCGGGACCCAAGAGACCCAGTACTTC. Translating gives CASSPRTSGTQETQYF.

CDR3 nucleotide sequence: TGCGCCAGCAGCTTGATCCCGGCAAATTATGGCTACACCTTC. Protein sequence: CASSLIPANYGYTF. The chain combines TRBV5-1 with TRBJ1-2; D remains unclear. The germline CDR1 and CDR2 sequences are SGHRS and YFSETQ. The CDR3 sequence is 14 residues long. Trimming removed 1 base at V and 5 bases at J, with 12 bases between.

To note about this clone: Other nucleotide sequences from this sample produce the same CDR3. This chain connects TRBV12-3 or TRBV12-4 to TRBJ1-3; D is unresolved. The length of the CDR3 is 13 residues. V was cut by 4 bases and J by 1 base, with 5 bases left in between. The CDR3 reads CASSWGSGNTIYF. The CDR3 DNA sequence: TGTGCCAGCAGTTGGGGTTCTGGAAACACCATATATTTT.

In DNA, the CDR3 is TGCGCCAGCAGCTTGGGGGCGGCAACTAACTATGGCTACACCTTC. It translates to CASSLGAATNYGYTF. The chain uses TRBV5-1 and TRBJ1-2; unclear D gene. This CDR3 has 15 amino acids. The V gene lost 0 bases and the J gene lost 0 bases, with 9 bases spanning the gap. Germline-derived CDR1 and CDR2 are SGHRS and YFSETQ.

As DNA, the CDR3 is TGTGCCAGCAGTAACAGGGGCGGCTATAATTCACCCCTCCACTTT. This codes for CASSNRGGYNSPLHF. The J gene is TRBJ1-6, the V gene TRBV6-5; 7 nucleotides agree with TRBD1. This CDR3 spans 15 amino acids. Germline V gene sequence: CDR1 MNHEY, CDR2 SVGAGI. V shed 5 bases, J shed 3 bases, and the junction held 4 bases outside the gene matches.

J is TRBJ1-3 and V is TRBV20-1, with a possible D match to TRBD1 (5 bases). V shed 3 bases and J shed 3 bases, with 12 bases lying between them. The V gene's germline CDR1 is DFQATT and CDR2 SNEGSKA (reference sequence). The CDR3 totals 14 residues. The CDR3 DNA sequence: TGCAGTGCTAGTGATTGGGGGAATGGAAACACCATATATTTT. This codes for CSASDWGNGNTIYF.

The gene calls are TRBV19 and TRBJ2-1; no reliable D call. V lost 3 bases to trimming and J lost 5 bases, with 14 bases between them. Germline lookup yields CDR1 LNHDA and CDR2 SQIVND (reference sequence). The length of the CDR3 is 15 residues. CDR3 bases: TGTGCCAGTAGTATTTGGGGTGCCGGTCACAATGAGCAGTTCTTC. Its protein is CASSIWGAGHNEQFF.

CDR3 sequence: CASSFGEATEAFF. Here the CDR3 DNA reads TGTGCCAGCAGTTTTGGGGAGGCAACTGAAGCTTTCTTT. The chain has TRBV12-3 or TRBV12-4 and TRBJ1-1; D gene unclear. This CDR3 is built from 13 residues. Trimming cost V 3 bases and J 5 bases, with 10 bases left between them.

The J gene is TRBJ2-1, the V gene TRBV7-8; 10 bases fit TRBD2. This CDR3 spans 16 amino acids. Germline CDR1 reads SGHVS; CDR2 reads FQNEAQ. V dropped 2 bases and J dropped 7; count of bases not matched to a gene: 8. The CDR3 spells CASSLLLAGVDNEQFF. In nucleotides, the CDR3 is TGTGCCAGCAGCTTATTGCTAGCGGGAGTGGATAATGAGCAGTTCTTC. The variable domain in full, with the rest retrieved from reference TRBV7-8 and TRBJ2-1, is GAGVSQSPRYKVAKRGQDVALRCDPISGHVSLFWYQQALGQGPEFLTYFQNEAQLDKSGLPSDRFFAERPEGSVSTLKIQRTQQEDSAVYLCASSLLLAGVDNEQFFGPGTRLTVL.

This chain connects TRBV19 to TRBJ1-6, with a tentative D call TRBD1 (6 bases). CDR3 length equals 14 residues. V lost 2 bases and J 10 bases, leaving 12 bases between the germline ends. Per the germline V gene, CDR1 is LNHDA and CDR2 is SQIVND (reference sequence). The CDR3 sequence: CASSIKGEGSPLHF. In nucleotides, the CDR3 is TGTGCCAGTAGTATAAAGGGGGAAGGATCACCCCTCCACTTT.

The J gene is TRBJ2-7, the V gene TRBV4-3, with 13 bases aligning to TRBD2. Per the germline V gene, CDR1 is LGHNA and CDR2 is YSLEER. This CDR3 is 18 amino acids long. The V gene end was trimmed by 5 bases and the J gene end by 3 bases; junction bases not matched to a gene: 13. CDR3 bases: TGCGCCAGCAGCTATGGACTAGCGGGAGATGTTTTGGTCTACGAGCAGTACGTC. Amino acids: CASSYGLAGDVLVYEQYV.

The V call is TRBV4-1, the J call TRBJ1-6; 7 positions agree with TRBD1. CDR3 length equals 17 residues. Germline-derived CDR1 and CDR2 are MGHRA and YSYEKL. Trimming removed 4 bases from V and 14 bases from J; junction bases left unmatched: 20. The CDR3 region has the DNA TGCGCCAGCAGCCTACGATCACAGGGGCTACCTGGGATGGCCCTCCACTTT. Translation: CASSLRSQGLPGMALHF.

A single count supports this clone. The chain uses TRBV3-1 (or the pseudogene TRBV3-2) and TRBJ2-3; D tentatively reads TRBD1 or TRBD2 (5 bases each). The CDR3 contains 16 residues. Germline loops: CDR1 LGHDT, CDR2 YNNKEL (reference sequence). V shed 0 bases and J shed 4 bases, with 14 bases lying between them. CDR3 sequence reads: CASSQDLGDIADTQYF. CDR3 DNA: TGTGCCAGCAGCCAAGATTTGGGGGATATCGCAGATACGCAGTATTTT.